A single sample gave rise to the 8 T cell receptor beta chains below, sequenced in a study of blood T cell repertoires in COVID-19. Some clones are missing from TCRdb's copy, which holds only in-frame ones; the method was immunoSEQ multiplex PCR. The data hold about 190,000 clones, with around 78% observed a single time. The sequenced material came from peripheral blood. All receptors come from a woman at least 80 years old with active or convalescent COVID-19.

The CDR3 protein is CAWTGWGGAPLHF. The DNA for the CDR3 is TGTGCCTGGACTGGGTGGGGGGGAGCACCCCTCCACTTT. This sequence joins TRBV30 and TRBJ1-6, with a weak D call TRBD1 (5 bases). CDR3 size: 13 residues. Germline CDR1 reads GTSNPN; CDR2 reads SVGIG (reference sequence). V was shortened by 4 bases and J by 11 bases, with 15 bases between the two germline ends.

This rearrangement joins TRBV3-1 (or the pseudogene TRBV3-2) to TRBJ2-7, with D perhaps matching TRBD1 or TRBD2 (6 bases each). Germline-derived CDR1 and CDR2 are LGHDT and YNNKEL (reference sequence). The CDR3 has 15 amino acids. The V end lost 5 bases, the J end lost 2 bases, and 16 bases lay between the germline ends. DNA of the CDR3: TGTGCCAGCAGCGAAGCGGGCAGGGGCACCTACGAGCAGTACTTC. Amino acids: CASSEAGRGTYEQYF.

This clone was observed a few times. V usage is TRBV28 and J usage is TRBJ1-1, with D possibly matching TRBD1 (6 bases). Germline V gene sequence: CDR1 MDHEN, CDR2 SYDVKM. There are 17 residues in the CDR3. The ends were cut back, 6 bases at V and 0 bases at J, with 20 bases in the middle. CDR3 sequence reads: CASRPDSTVPLNTEAFF. The DNA for the CDR3 is TGTGCCAGCAGACCGGACAGTACCGTGCCACTGAACACTGAAGCTTTCTTT.

The gene calls are TRBV7-8 and TRBJ2-7; no clear D gene. CDR3 size: 13 residues. The germline gives CDR1 SGHVS, CDR2 FQNEAQ. The V end was cut by 6 bases, the J end by 8 bases, with 17 bases between. CDR3 bases: TGTGCCAGCAGGGCTTCATTCGATAAAAAGCAGTACTTC. This encodes CASRASFDKKQYF.

This clone has just a few counts. The rearrangement joins TRBV7-3 to TRBJ1-6; D is undetermined. From germline, CDR1 is SGHTA and CDR2 FQGTGA. The CDR3 consists of 14 residues. Trimming removed 0 bases at V and 7 bases at J, with 7 bases between. CDR3 amino acids: CASSLTGRNSPLHF. Written as DNA, the CDR3 is TGTGCCAGCAGCTTAACGGGGAGGAATTCACCCCTCCACTTT.

The chain links TRBV10-3 to TRBJ1-4; 10 nucleotides match TRBD1. V trimming: 5 bases; J trimming: 7 bases; junction bases outside the gene matches: 7. The V gene's germline CDR1 is ENHRY and CDR2 SYGVKD. The length of the CDR3 is 15 residues. In DNA form, the CDR3 reads TGTGCCATCAGTACAGACAGGGGGCGTTTTGAAAAACTGTTTTTT. It encodes CAISTDRGRFEKLFF.

DNA of the CDR3: TGTGCCAGCAGCCAATACGTCAGGGGAGAAGCTTTCTTT. Translating gives CASSQYVRGEAFF. This chain joins TRBV3-1 (or the pseudogene TRBV3-2) and TRBJ1-1; D is possibly TRBD1 (6 bases). V lost 2 bases and J lost 8, with 12 bases in between. Germline V gene sequence: CDR1 LGHDT, CDR2 YNNKEL (reference sequence). The CDR3 extends over 13 amino acids.

This clone has more than one count but fewer than ten. V and J are TRBV7-9 and TRBJ1-6; maybe TRBD1 (5 bases). The ends were cut back, 1 base at V and 0 bases at J, with 10 bases in the middle. From germline, CDR1 is SEHNR and CDR2 FQNEAQ (reference sequence). This CDR3 has 17 residues. CDR3 DNA sequence: TGTGCCAGCAGCTTAGTCCGGACAAGCTCCTATAATTCACCCCTCCACTTT. This sequence encodes CASSLVRTSSYNSPLHF.